This entry lists 19 T cell receptor beta chains sequenced from one sample in a study of blood T cell repertoires in COVID-19. Some clones are missing from TCRdb's copy, which holds only in-frame ones; the method was immunoSEQ multiplex PCR. The sample yields fewer than 150,000 clones, 87% seen once. The sequenced sample consisted of peripheral blood. Every receptor here comes from a human donor in a cohort sampled during active COVID-19.

This chain joins TRBV6-5 and TRBJ1-1; 7 bases match TRBD1. This CDR3 region has 14 residues. CDR1 and CDR2 (germline): MNHEY, SVGAGI. Trimming cost V 6 bases and J 0 bases; bases outside gene matches: 4. The CDR3, as DNA: TGTGCCAGCAGCACGGGACAGCTGAACACTGAAGCTTTCTTT. Amino acids: CASSTGQLNTEAFF.

CDR3 nucleotides: TGTGCCACCGGCGGGGGGGCGGACACCGGGGAGCTGTTTTTT. Amino acid sequence: CATGGGADTGELFF. The chain carries TRBV24-1 and TRBJ2-2, with 9 bases fitting TRBD2. CDR3 length equals 14 residues. After removal of 9 bases from V and 3 bases from J, the junction contained 4 bases not matched to a gene. Germline CDR1 KGHDR, CDR2 SFDVKD.

V usage is TRBV3-1 (or the pseudogene TRBV3-2) and J usage is TRBJ1-2; 7 bases are a match to TRBD1. This CDR3 is 14 amino acids long. V dropped 4 bases and J dropped 5; count of bases not matched to a gene: 7. Looked up from germline, CDR1 is LGHDT and CDR2 is YNNKEL (reference sequence). The CDR3 here is CASSLTGTEYGYTF. The CDR3 coding sequence is TGTGCCAGCAGCCTGACAGGGACGGAGTATGGCTACACCTTC.

The chain links TRBV18 to TRBJ1-2, with TRBD1 matching over 7 bases. Trimming removed 1 base from V and 6 bases from J; junction bases left unmatched: 5. Germline CDR1 and CDR2: KGHSH and LQKENI. The CDR3 totals 14 residues. CDR3 sequence: CASSPRQGVDGYTF. CDR3 DNA: TGTGCCAGCTCACCACGGCAGGGGGTCGATGGCTACACCTTC.

This clone was seen a few times. The chain's CDR3 is CASSPLGRDVGRYEQYF. The CDR3 coding sequence is TGTGCCAGCAGCCCCCTTGGGAGGGACGTTGGTCGGTACGAGCAGTACTTC. V gene TRBV7-9 combines with J gene TRBJ2-7; TRBD2 matches 7 bases. With 5 bases clipped from V and 4 bases from J, the junction kept 17 bases outside the gene matches. Germline V gene lookup returns CDR1 SEHNR and CDR2 FQNEAQ (reference sequence). The CDR3 consists of 17 residues.

The J gene is TRBJ2-1, the V gene TRBV12-3 or TRBV12-4; TRBD2 matches 13 bases. Trimming at V came to 11 bases and at J to 7 bases, leaving 5 bases not matched to a gene. This CDR3 has 13 amino acids. The CDR3 region is CAGGLAGTNEQFF. Written as DNA, the CDR3 is TGTGCCGGGGGACTAGCGGGGACAAATGAGCAGTTCTTC.

This clone has only one observation. The chain employs TRBV7-9 and TRBJ2-7; the D is unclear. The CDR3 has 14 residues. CDR1 is SEHNR and CDR2 is FQNEAQ in the germline V gene (reference sequence). V lost 0 bases to trimming and J lost 2 bases, with 8 bases between them. The CDR3 coding sequence is TGTGCCAGCAGCTTAGCGGCCCTTGCCTACGAGCAGTACTTC. It specifies CASSLAALAYEQYF.

This chain uses TRBV24-1 with TRBJ2-3, with TRBD2 matching 7 bases. The CDR3 extends over 15 amino acids. V lost 7 bases to trimming and J lost 6 bases; unmatched junction nucleotides: 12. Germline V gene sequence: CDR1 KGHDR, CDR2 SFDVKD. CDR3 amino acids: CATSPGRGIGDTQYF. The CDR3 DNA reads TGTGCCACCAGCCCAGGGCGGGGGATTGGGGATACGCAGTATTTT.

The chain joins TRBV7-9 to TRBJ2-1; TRBD2 agrees at 9 bases. CDR1 is SEHNR and CDR2 is FQNEAQ in the germline V gene (reference sequence). The CDR3 consists of 16 residues. The V segment lost 5 bases and the J segment 0 bases; nucleotides outside the gene matches: 5. The CDR3 here is CASSIYSGSSYNEQFF. The CDR3 DNA reads TGTGCCAGCAGCATCTATAGCGGGAGCTCCTACAATGAGCAGTTCTTC. Supplemented by reference TRBV7-9 and TRBJ2-1, the full variable domain reads DTGVSQNPRHKITKRGQNVTFRCDPISEHNRLYWYRQTLGQGPEFLTYFQNEAQLEKSRLLSDRFSAERPKGSFSTLEIQRTEQGDSAMYLCASSIYSGSSYNEQFFGPGTRLTVL.

The chain recombines TRBV24-1 with TRBJ2-1; D possibly corresponds to TRBD1 (6 bases). Between the trimmed V and J ends, which lost 4 bases and 10 bases, there was a span of 13 bases. The CDR3 extends over 13 amino acids. CDR1 is KGHDR and CDR2 is SFDVKD in the germline V gene. CDR3 DNA sequence: TGTGCCACCAGTGACGGCGGACAGATGGAGCAGTTCTTC. It encodes CATSDGGQMEQFF.

The gene calls are TRBV3-1 (or the pseudogene TRBV3-2) and TRBJ2-2, with a possible D match to TRBD1 (5 bases). Trimming removed 4 bases at V and 4 bases at J, with 13 bases between. Germline CDR1 is LGHDT and CDR2 is YNNKEL (reference sequence). This CDR3 region has 15 residues. CDR3 protein: CASSLAGLITGELFF. In DNA form, the CDR3 reads TGTGCCAGCAGCCTGGCAGGGTTGATCACCGGGGAGCTGTTTTTT.

The gene calls are TRBV19 and TRBJ2-5, with TRBD1 matching 8 bases. Germline V gene sequence: CDR1 LNHDA, CDR2 SQIVND (reference sequence). The CDR3 runs to 13 residues. The V gene end was trimmed by 10 bases and the J gene end by 4 bases; junction bases not matched to a gene: 8. The CDR3 coding sequence is TGTGCCACTGCCAGGGGGCTAGGAGAGACCCAGTACTTC. Encoded protein: CATARGLGETQYF.

This clone was recorded only once. This sequence joins TRBV7-9 and TRBJ2-7; D is unresolved. Trimming took 3 bases from V and 3 from J, leaving 12 bases between them. CDR1 is SEHNR and CDR2 is FQNEAQ in the germline V gene (reference sequence). The CDR3 is made up of 14 amino acids. CDR3 in DNA: TGTGCCAGCAGCTTTAGCTGGCCCTTCTACGAGCAGTACTTC. This translates into CASSFSWPFYEQYF.

This clone appeared a single time. The chain uses TRBV11-2 and TRBJ2-4; the D gene is possibly TRBD2 (6 bases). V was trimmed by 0 bases and J by 0 bases, leaving 12 bases between them. The germline CDR1 and CDR2 sequences are SGHAT and FQNNGV. This CDR3 has 17 amino acids. The CDR3 protein is CASSLDRETIAKNIQYF. The CDR3 nucleotides read TGTGCCAGCAGCTTAGACCGGGAGACCATAGCCAAAAACATTCAGTACTTC.

The chain couples TRBV3-1 (or the pseudogene TRBV3-2) to TRBJ2-5; D may be TRBD2 (5 bases). The CDR3 is 15 amino acids. The germline V gene encodes CDR1 LGHDT and CDR2 YNNKEL (reference sequence). The V end was cut by 1 base, the J end by 0 bases, with 9 bases between. The CDR3 DNA sequence: TGTGCCAGCAGCCAAGGGTTCGGGAACCAAGAGACCCAGTACTTC. As protein: CASSQGFGNQETQYF.

The V and J genes are TRBV5-1 and TRBJ2-3, with 11 bases fitting TRBD2. Looked up from germline, CDR1 is SGHRS and CDR2 is YFSETQ. Trimming cost V 0 bases and J 6 bases; bases outside gene matches: 6. The CDR3 contains 16 residues. This CDR3 reads CASSLVLAGAGDTQYF. In nucleotides, the CDR3 is TGCGCCAGCAGCTTGGTACTAGCGGGAGCGGGGGATACGCAGTATTTT.

The rearrangement links TRBV6-4 to TRBJ1-2; 9 bases line up with TRBD1. Germline CDR1 reads MRHNA; CDR2 reads SNTAGT. The V segment lost 3 bases and the J segment 7 bases; nucleotides outside the gene matches: 6. The CDR3 sequence is 14 residues long. For the CDR3, the DNA is TGTGCCAGCAGTGATGGGACAGGGAGTAGTGGCTACACCTTC. Residues: CASSDGTGSSGYTF.

This clone was counted only a few times. The chain combines TRBV4-1 with TRBJ1-2, with unresolved D. The CDR3 consists of 14 residues. Germline loops: CDR1 MGHRA, CDR2 YSYEKL. Trimming took 0 bases from V and 2 from J, leaving 7 bases between them. CDR3 loop: CASSQEGGNYGYTF. The CDR3 nucleotides read TGCGCCAGCAGCCAAGAAGGAGGGAACTATGGCTACACCTTC.

The chain has TRBV20-1 and TRBJ2-2; 7 nucleotides match TRBD1. J was trimmed by 2 bases and V by 3 bases; bases with no gene match: 9. The CDR3 spans 16 residues. The germline CDR1 and CDR2 sequences are DFQATT and SNEGSKA (reference sequence). In DNA, the CDR3 is TGCAGTGCTAGTGATTATACAGGGGAAAACACCGGGGAGCTGTTTTTT. This codes for CSASDYTGENTGELFF.